This T cell receptor beta chain is drawn from a study of Graves' ophthalmopathy and Graves' hyperthyroidism. Study-level background: Pretreatment peripheral blood was obtained at initial diagnosis.

Points from the study as a whole: Also, most clonotypes expanded in the thyroid above 0.001 frequency appeared in blood. Ophthalmopathy progression was predicted by the model at less than 71% sensitivity and less than 75% specificity.

RNA transcripts yielded amplified TCR beta CDR3 regions. HTBI-primed RT-PCR formed the first round, and a multiplex PCR formed the second. TCRdb re-derived calls from the multiplex PCR reads in MiXCR, one entry per CDR3 protein. In the table there are about 740,000 distinct CDR3 sequences, approximately 40% of which are singletons. This clonotype turned up a few times. The antigen is not known. Germline loops: CDR1 SGDLS, CDR2 YYNGEE. Trimming took 3 bases from V and 0 from J, leaving 15 bases between them. The CDR3 is 16 residues long. Fresh peripheral blood (around 10 ml) yielded the PBMCs. The chain couples TRBV9 to TRBJ1-2, with D perhaps TRBD1 (6 bases). This TCR was sampled from an adult man with Graves' ophthalmopathy. What was sequenced was peripheral blood. In DNA form, the CDR3 reads TGTGCCAGCAGCGGGGGGGGCGACAAATCTAACTATGGCTACACCTTC. Translated: CASSGGGDKSNYGYTF.